Each of the 20 T cell receptor beta chains below was sequenced from the same sample in a study of shared clonotypes between healthy human individuals (dated by TCRdb to about 2020). CD8 naive samples were obtained by positive selection for CCR7 among CD45RO-negative cells, yielding a CD45RA+CCR7+ population from which TemRA cells were excluded. Library preparation employed the immunoSEQ multiplex PCR assay. In its TCRdb copy, this immuneACCESS table keeps in-frame sequences only and misses some clones. Where compared with another copy, unresolved V genes explain less than half of these, and the others have no known cause. This sample comprises around 600,000 clones, around 96% of them detected only once. The top ten hold 0.11% of the sample. The sequencing sample was made of naive CD8+ T cells sorted from blood. What the cell subset or site label conveys for this sample: CD45RA+CCR7+. These receptors all come from a woman in her twenties or thirties in good health.

The gene calls are TRBV5-1 and TRBJ1-2, with TRBD1 matching over 10 bases. CDR1 and CDR2 (germline): SGHRS, YFSETQ. CDR3 length: 16 amino acids. With V trimmed by 2 bases and J by 2 bases, 6 bases remained unmatched. The CDR3 nucleotides are TGCGCCAGCAGCTTCAACCTGGACAGGGGGAACTATGGCTACACCTTC. Amino acid sequence: CASSFNLDRGNYGYTF.

The chain joins TRBV7-6 to TRBJ2-1; the D call may be TRBD1 or TRBD2 (5 bases each). CDR3 length: 14 residues. Trimming removed 5 bases from V and 4 bases from J, with 12 bases in between. Germline CDR1 and CDR2: SGHVS and FNYEAQ. CDR3 sequence (DNA): TGTGCCAGCAGCCCCCGGGACCAGTACAATGAGCAGTTCTTC. It encodes CASSPRDQYNEQFF.

The chain recombines TRBV5-1 with TRBJ2-2, with D tentatively TRBD2 (5 bases). The CDR3 has 17 amino acids. Looked up from germline, CDR1 is SGHRS and CDR2 is YFSETQ. Deletions cut 0 bases from V and 0 bases from J, with 12 bases between. CDR3 sequence: CASSLAPGAANTGELFF. CDR3 DNA: TGCGCCAGCAGCTTGGCCCCTGGAGCGGCGAACACCGGGGAGCTGTTTTTT. The full variable domain, its missing parts supplied by reference TRBV5-1 and TRBJ2-2, is KAGVTQTPRYLIKTRGQQVTLSCSPISGHRSVSWYQQTPGQGLQFLFEYFSETQRNKGNFPGRFSGRQFSNSRSEMNVSTLELGDSALYLCASSLAPGAANTGELFFGEGSRLTVL.

The chain links TRBV9 to TRBJ2-7; 9 bases agree with TRBD1. Germline lookup yields CDR1 SGDLS and CDR2 YYNGEE. The CDR3 has 14 amino acids. The junction had 7 bases not matched to a gene; V was cut back by 4 bases and J by 5 bases. In DNA form, the CDR3 reads TGTGCCAGCAGCCCTTTGGGACAGGGTGACGAGCAGTACTTC. It is translated as CASSPLGQGDEQYF.

This clone occurred once. The rearrangement joins TRBV28 to TRBJ2-1; 11 nucleotides match TRBD1. The V gene end was trimmed by 6 bases and the J gene end by 0 bases; junction bases not matched to a gene: 7. The V gene's germline CDR1 is MDHEN and CDR2 SYDVKM. This CDR3 is 17 amino acids long. As DNA, the CDR3 is TGTGCCAGCAGCCCCACCGGGACAGGGGGCTCCTACAATGAGCAGTTCTTC. Translation gives CASSPTGTGGSYNEQFF.

The chain couples TRBV27 to TRBJ2-7; TRBD2 aligns across 7 bases. The CDR3 covers 14 residues. V lost 3 bases, J lost 3 bases, and 5 bases stayed unmatched. Looked up from germline, CDR1 is MNHEY and CDR2 is SMNVEV (reference sequence). The CDR3 DNA reads TGTGCCAGCAGTTTTAAGCGGGGTGGCTACGAGCAGTACTTC. Translation: CASSFKRGGYEQYF.

This clone was counted a few times. The rearrangement uses TRBV9 and TRBJ1-2, with TRBD1 matching over 7 bases. Germline trimming cut 3 bases from V and 4 bases from J; bases unmatched to any gene: 6. Germline values: CDR1 SGDLS, CDR2 YYNGEE. This CDR3 comprises 14 residues. CDR3 in amino acids: CASSATGTAYGYTF. The CDR3 nucleotides are TGTGCCAGCAGCGCCACCGGGACAGCCTATGGCTACACCTTC.

This chain connects TRBV4-2 to TRBJ1-4; tentatively, D is TRBD1 (6 bases). The CDR3 is made up of 15 amino acids. The germline CDR1 and CDR2 sequences are LGHNA and YNFKEQ. Trimming shortened V by 4 bases and J by 10 bases, and 19 bases separated the two germline ends. The CDR3 here is CASSPRQEINGKLFF. CDR3 coding DNA: TGTGCCAGCAGCCCGAGACAGGAGATAAACGGAAAACTGTTTTTT.

The chain combines TRBV2 with TRBJ1-2, with D perhaps TRBD1 (6 bases). V shed 7 bases and J shed 2 bases, with 8 bases lying between them. Germline values: CDR1 SNHLY, CDR2 FYNNEI. CDR3 size: 12 residues. The CDR3 region has the DNA TGTGCCAGCATCGGACAGAACTATGGCTACACCTTC. Amino acids: CASIGQNYGYTF.

This rearrangement joins TRBV7-9 to TRBJ1-3; the match to TRBD1 covers 8 bases. V shed 4 bases, J shed 6 bases, and the junction held 8 bases outside the gene matches. The CDR3 is 15 amino acids. Germline values: CDR1 SEHNR, CDR2 FQNEAQ (reference sequence). The CDR3 DNA is TGTGCCAGCAGCTCGACGACAGGGGAACCAAACACCATATATTTT. Amino acid sequence: CASSSTTGEPNTIYF.

The V and J genes are TRBV5-4 and TRBJ1-2; tentative D call: TRBD1 (5 bases). V was pared by 5 bases and J by 6 bases, with 14 bases between. The length of the CDR3 is 13 residues. Germline V gene sequence: CDR1 SGHNT, CDR2 YYREEE (reference sequence). The DNA of the CDR3 is TGTGCCAGCAGGGGGCGCGGTGGAGATGGCTACACCTTC. Encoded protein: CASRGRGGDGYTF.

The chain joins TRBV11-2 to TRBJ2-1, with D hard to call. Germline V gives CDR1 SGHAT, CDR2 FQNNGV. Trimming cost V 0 bases and J 6 bases, with 18 bases left between them. The CDR3 is 17 residues long. The CDR3 reads CASSLELGLSWGNEQFF. CDR3 coding DNA: TGTGCCAGCAGCTTAGAGTTGGGTTTATCTTGGGGCAATGAGCAGTTCTTC. The complete variable domain, with remaining parts taken from reference TRBV11-2 and TRBJ2-1, reads EAGVAQSPRYKIIEKRQSVAFWCNPISGHATLYWYQQILGQGPKLLIQFQNNGVVDDSQLPKDRFSAERLKGVDSTLKIQPAKLEDSAVYLCASSLELGLSWGNEQFFGPGTRLTVL.

The J gene is TRBJ1-1, the V gene TRBV6-6, with D possibly being TRBD1 (5 bases). CDR3 length equals 15 residues. Per the germline V gene, CDR1 is MNHNY and CDR2 is SVGAGI (reference sequence). Trimming took 7 bases from V and 1 from J, leaving 16 bases between them. The CDR3 DNA is TGTGCCAGCACCCCTTGGGACGCGAGGAACACTGAAGCTTTCTTT. Amino acid sequence: CASTPWDARNTEAFF.

This sequence joins TRBV27 and TRBJ2-6, with 7 positions matching TRBD1. The CDR3 spans 15 residues. V shed 2 bases, J shed 2 bases, and the junction held 0 bases outside the gene matches. The germline V gene has CDR1 MNHEY and CDR2 SMNVEV (reference sequence). The CDR3 bases are TGTGCCAGCAGTTTAGACAGGGCTGGGGCCAACGTCCTGACTTTC. This gives the protein CASSLDRAGANVLTF.

The chain joins TRBV4-1 to TRBJ1-2, with TRBD1 matching 7 bases. The length of the CDR3 is 20 residues. Germline V gene data show CDR1 as MGHRA and CDR2 as YSYEKL. J was trimmed by 3 bases and V by 3 bases; bases with no gene match: 22. The CDR3 protein is CASSQDGLQGVVTLYYGYTF. For the CDR3, the DNA is TGCGCCAGCAGCCAGGACGGACTTCAGGGGGTAGTAACTCTGTACTATGGCTACACCTTC.

The rearrangement uses TRBV6-6 and TRBJ2-7; TRBD1 agrees at 8 bases. Per germline, CDR1 MNHNY and CDR2 SVGAGI (reference sequence). With V trimmed by 5 bases and J by 6 bases, 6 bases remained unmatched. This CDR3 is 13 amino acids long. The CDR3 protein is CASSTTGVGEQYF. CDR3 sequence (DNA): TGTGCCAGCAGTACGACAGGGGTAGGCGAGCAGTACTTC.

The V gene is TRBV13, the J gene TRBJ2-7, with D possibly being TRBD1 or TRBD2 (5 bases each). V shed 4 bases and J shed 7 bases, with 11 bases lying between them. CDR3 size: 12 residues. Germline V CDR1 and CDR2: PRHDT, FYEKMQ (reference sequence). The CDR3 loop is CASSSGTGEQYF. Here the CDR3 DNA reads TGTGCCAGCAGCTCCGGGACGGGAGAGCAGTACTTC.

V and J are TRBV2 and TRBJ2-1, with 11 nucleotides matching TRBD2. V shed 6 bases and J 6 bases; nucleotides not matched to a gene: 7. The germline V gene encodes CDR1 SNHLY and CDR2 FYNNEI. This CDR3 spans 15 amino acids. Written as DNA, the CDR3 is TGTGCCAGCAGGGAGGAGGGACTAGCGGCCAATGAGCAGTTCTTC. As protein: CASREEGLAANEQFF. Variable domain in full (rest from reference TRBV2 and TRBJ2-1): EPEVTQTPSHQVTQMGQEVILRCVPISNHLYFYWYRQILGQKVEFLVSFYNNEISEKSEIFDDQFSVERPDGSNFTLKIRSTKLEDSAMYFCASREEGLAANEQFFGPGTRLTVL.

The gene calls are TRBV5-4 and TRBJ2-7, with D possibly matching TRBD1 (6 bases). The germline CDR1 and CDR2 sequences are SGHNT and YYREEE (reference sequence). The V end lost 4 bases, the J end lost 4 bases, and 9 bases lay between the germline ends. The CDR3 covers 12 residues. CDR3 sequence reads: CASSADRYEQYF. CDR3 nucleotide sequence: TGTGCCAGCAGCGCGGACAGATACGAGCAGTACTTC.

This chain joins TRBV19 and TRBJ2-1; D perhaps matches TRBD2 (6 bases). CDR1 LNHDA and CDR2 SQIVND come from the germline V gene (reference sequence). Trimming cost V 3 bases and J 9 bases, with 9 bases left between them. The CDR3 is 12 amino acids. The CDR3 DNA is TGTGCCAGTAGTATGGGAGGTCTTGAGCAGTTCTTC. This codes for CASSMGGLEQFF.